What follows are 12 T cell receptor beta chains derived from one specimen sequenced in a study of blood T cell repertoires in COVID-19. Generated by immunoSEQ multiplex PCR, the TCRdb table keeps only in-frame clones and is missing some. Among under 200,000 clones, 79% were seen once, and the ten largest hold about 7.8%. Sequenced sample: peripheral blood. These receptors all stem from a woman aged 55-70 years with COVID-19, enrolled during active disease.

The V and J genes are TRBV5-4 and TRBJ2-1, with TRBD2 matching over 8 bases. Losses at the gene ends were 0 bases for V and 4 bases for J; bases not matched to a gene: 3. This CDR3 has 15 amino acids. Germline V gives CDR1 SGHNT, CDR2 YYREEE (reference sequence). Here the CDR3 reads CASSLVVAGYNEQFF. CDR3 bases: TGTGCCAGCAGCTTGGTGGTAGCGGGGTACAATGAGCAGTTCTTC.

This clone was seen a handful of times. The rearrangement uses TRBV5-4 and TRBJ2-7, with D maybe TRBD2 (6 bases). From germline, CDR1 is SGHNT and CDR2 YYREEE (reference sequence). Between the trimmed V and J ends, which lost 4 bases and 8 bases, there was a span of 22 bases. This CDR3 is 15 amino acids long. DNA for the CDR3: TGTGCCAGCAGCGGCACGGGCGGGGCAGCGTACCAGCAGTACTTC. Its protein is CASSGTGGAAYQQYF.

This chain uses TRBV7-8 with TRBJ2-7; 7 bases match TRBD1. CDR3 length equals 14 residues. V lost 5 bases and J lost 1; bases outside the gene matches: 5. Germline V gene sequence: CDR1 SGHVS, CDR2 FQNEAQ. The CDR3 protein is CASSQDRPSYEQYV. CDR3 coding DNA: TGTGCCAGCAGCCAGGACAGGCCTTCCTACGAGCAGTACGTC.

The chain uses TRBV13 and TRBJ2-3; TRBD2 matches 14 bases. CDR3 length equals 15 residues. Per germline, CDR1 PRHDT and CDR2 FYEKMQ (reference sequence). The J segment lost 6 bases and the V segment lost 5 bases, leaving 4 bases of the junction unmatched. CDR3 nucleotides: TGTGCCAGCAGCCCGGGACTAGCGGGAGTGGATACGCAGTATTTT. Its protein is CASSPGLAGVDTQYF.

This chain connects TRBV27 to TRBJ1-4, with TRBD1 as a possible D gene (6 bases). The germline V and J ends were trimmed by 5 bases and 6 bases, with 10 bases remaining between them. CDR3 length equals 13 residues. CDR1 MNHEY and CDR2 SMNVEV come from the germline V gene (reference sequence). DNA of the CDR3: TGTGCCAGCAGTAGGTCAGGGGATGAAAAACTGTTTTTT. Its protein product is CASSRSGDEKLFF.

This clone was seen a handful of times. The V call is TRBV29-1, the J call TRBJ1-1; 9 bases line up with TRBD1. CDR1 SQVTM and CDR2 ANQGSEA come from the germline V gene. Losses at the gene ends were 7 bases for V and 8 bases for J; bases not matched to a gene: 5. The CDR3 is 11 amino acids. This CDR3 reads CSGGQGAEAFF. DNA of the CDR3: TGCAGCGGGGGACAGGGTGCAGAAGCTTTCTTT.

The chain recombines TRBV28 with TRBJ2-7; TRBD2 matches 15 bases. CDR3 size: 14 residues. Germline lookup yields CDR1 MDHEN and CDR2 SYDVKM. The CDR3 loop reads CASSGGLAGGPSGV. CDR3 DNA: TGTGCCAGCAGTGGGGGACTAGCGGGGGGCCCGAGTGGCGTC.

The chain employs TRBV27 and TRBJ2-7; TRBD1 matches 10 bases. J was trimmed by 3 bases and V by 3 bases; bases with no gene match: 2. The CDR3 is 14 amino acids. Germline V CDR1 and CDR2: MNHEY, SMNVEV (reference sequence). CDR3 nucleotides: TGTGCCAGCAGTTTTGGGACAGGGGTCTACGAGCAGTACTTC. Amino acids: CASSFGTGVYEQYF.

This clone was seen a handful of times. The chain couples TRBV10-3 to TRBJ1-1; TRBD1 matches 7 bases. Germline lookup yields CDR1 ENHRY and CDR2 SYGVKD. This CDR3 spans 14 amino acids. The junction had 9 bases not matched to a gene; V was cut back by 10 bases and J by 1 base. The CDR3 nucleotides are TGTGCCACCACCAGGGGGGCCCAGAACACTGAAGCTTTCTTT. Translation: CATTRGAQNTEAFF.

CDR3 in DNA: TGTGCCAGCAGCTTATCCCCGGGAGGGCCTGGAGATACGCAGTATTTT. Translating it yields CASSLSPGGPGDTQYF. This chain joins TRBV7-3 and TRBJ2-3; 8 bases match TRBD2. The length of the CDR3 is 16 residues. J lost 5 bases, V lost 2 bases, and 9 bases had no gene match. CDR1 and CDR2 (germline): SGHTA, FQGTGA.

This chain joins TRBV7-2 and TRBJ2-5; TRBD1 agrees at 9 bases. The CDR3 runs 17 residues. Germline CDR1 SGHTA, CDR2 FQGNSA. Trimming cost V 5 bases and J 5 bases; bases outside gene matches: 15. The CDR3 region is CASSAIKPGTGFETQYF. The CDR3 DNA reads TGTGCCAGCAGCGCGATAAAACCAGGGACAGGGTTTGAGACCCAGTACTTC. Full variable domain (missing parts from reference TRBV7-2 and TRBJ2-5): GAGVSQSPSNKVTEKGKDVELRCDPISGHTALYWYRQSLGQGLEFLIYFQGNSAPDKSGLPSDRFSAERTGGSVSTLTIQRTQQEDSAVYLCASSAIKPGTGFETQYFGPGTRLLVL.

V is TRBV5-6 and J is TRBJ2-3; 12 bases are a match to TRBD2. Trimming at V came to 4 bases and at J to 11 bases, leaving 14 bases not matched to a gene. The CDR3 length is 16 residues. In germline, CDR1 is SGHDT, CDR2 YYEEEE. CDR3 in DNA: TGTGCCAGCAGCCGACGCGCCGGGACTAGCGGGTATGGGCAGTATTTT. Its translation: CASSRRAGTSGYGQYF.